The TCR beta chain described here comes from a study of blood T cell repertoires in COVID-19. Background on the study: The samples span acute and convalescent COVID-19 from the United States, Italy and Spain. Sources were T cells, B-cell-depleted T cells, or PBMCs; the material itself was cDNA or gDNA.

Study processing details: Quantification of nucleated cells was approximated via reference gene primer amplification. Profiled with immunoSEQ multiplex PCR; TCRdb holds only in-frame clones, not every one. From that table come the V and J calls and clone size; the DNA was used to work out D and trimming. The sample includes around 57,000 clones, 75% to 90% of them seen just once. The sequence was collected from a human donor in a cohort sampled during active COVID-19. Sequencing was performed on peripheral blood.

CDR3 region: CATKLRDRGPQHF. The CDR3 DNA reads TGTGCCACCAAACTCAGGGATAGGGGGCCCCAGCATTTT. The rearrangement uses TRBV19 and TRBJ1-5, with D perhaps TRBD1 (5 bases). The germline gives CDR1 LNHDA, CDR2 SQIVND (reference sequence). V was cut by 10 bases and J by 9 bases, with 19 bases left in between. This CDR3 spans 13 amino acids.